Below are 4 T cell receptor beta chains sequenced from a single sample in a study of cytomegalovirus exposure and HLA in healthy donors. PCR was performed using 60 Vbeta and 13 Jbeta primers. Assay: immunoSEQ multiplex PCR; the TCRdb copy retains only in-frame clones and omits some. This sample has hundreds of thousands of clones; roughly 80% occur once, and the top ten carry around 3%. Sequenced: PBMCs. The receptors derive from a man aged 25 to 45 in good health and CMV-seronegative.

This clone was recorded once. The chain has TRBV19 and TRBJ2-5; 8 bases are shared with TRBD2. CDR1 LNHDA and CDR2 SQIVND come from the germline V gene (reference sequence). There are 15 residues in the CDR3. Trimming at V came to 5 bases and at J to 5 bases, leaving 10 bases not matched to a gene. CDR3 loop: CASSDPGGAGETQYF. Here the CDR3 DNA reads TGTGCCAGTAGTGACCCGGGGGGGGCCGGGGAGACCCAGTACTTC.

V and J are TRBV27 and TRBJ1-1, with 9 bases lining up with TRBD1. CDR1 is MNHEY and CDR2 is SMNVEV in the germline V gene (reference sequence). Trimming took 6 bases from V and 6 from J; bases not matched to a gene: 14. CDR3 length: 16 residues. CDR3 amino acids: CASSKRGQGLKAEAFF. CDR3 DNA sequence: TGTGCCAGCAGCAAAAGGGGACAGGGACTGAAGGCTGAAGCTTTCTTT.

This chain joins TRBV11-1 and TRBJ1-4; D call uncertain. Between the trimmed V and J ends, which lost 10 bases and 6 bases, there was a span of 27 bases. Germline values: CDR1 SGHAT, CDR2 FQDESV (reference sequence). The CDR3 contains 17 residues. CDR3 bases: TGTGCCACCCAAGAGCAGGTCAGGAGGAGGTCGTATGAAAAACTGTTTTTT. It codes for CATQEQVRRRSYEKLFF. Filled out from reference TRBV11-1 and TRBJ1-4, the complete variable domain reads EAEVAQSPRYKITEKSQAVAFWCDPISGHATLYWYRQILGQGPELLVQFQDESVVDDSQLPKDRFSAERLKGVDSTLKIQPAELGDSAMYLCATQEQVRRRSYEKLFFGSGTQLSVL.

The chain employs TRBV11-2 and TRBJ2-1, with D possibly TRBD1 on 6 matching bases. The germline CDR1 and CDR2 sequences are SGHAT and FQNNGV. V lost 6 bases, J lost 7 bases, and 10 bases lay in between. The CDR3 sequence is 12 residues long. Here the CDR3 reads CASSRTDNEQFF. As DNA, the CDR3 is TGTGCCAGCAGTAGGACAGATAATGAGCAGTTCTTC.